These T cell receptor beta chains were read from a single sample in a study of blood T cell repertoires in COVID-19. Sequencing was performed with immunoSEQ multiplex PCR; in TCRdb, only in-frame clones are kept and a portion is missing. The data contain about 160,000 clones, more than 90% of them singletons. Sample: peripheral blood. The source of these receptors is a man aged 50 to 60 with acute or convalescent COVID-19. The CDR3 runs from the conserved cysteine through the conserved F or W. Each record gives: V gene, clone size, J gene, D gene, CDR3 protein, CDR3 DNA. The D gene is left open where the match is weak. Size values are once, few and many counts, or a class for expanded clones, and some rows have none.

>TRBV28|NA|TRBJ2-7|TRBD1
CASSPGQDNEQYF
TGTGCCAGCAGCCCGGGACAGGATAACGAGCAGTACTTC
>TRBV29-1|NA|TRBJ2-1|TRBD1
CSYHPGQGYNEQFF
TGCAGCTACCACCCGGGACAGGGGTATAATGAGCAGTTCTTC
>TRBV2|NA|TRBJ1-1|NA
CASSVLPTGNTEAFF
TGTGCCAGCAGTGTGTTGCCTACCGGGAACACTGAAGCTTTCTTT
>TRBV11-2|NA|TRBJ2-6|NA
CASSSRTVSGANVLTF
TGTGCCAGCAGCTCCAGGACAGTCTCTGGGGCCAACGTCCTGACTTTC
>TRBV11-1|NA|TRBJ1-1|TRBD1
CASSLAGTDTEAFF
TGTGCCAGCAGCTTAGCCGGGACAGACACTGAAGCTTTCTTT
>TRBV7-9|NA|TRBJ2-7|TRBD1
CASSPDRARKTTRQYF
TGTGCCAGCAGCCCCGACAGGGCCCGAAAAACTACGAGGCAGTACTTC
>TRBV7-2|once|TRBJ1-6|TRBD1
CASSIGQGNSPLHF
TGTGCCAGCAGCATCGGACAGGGGAATTCACCCCTCCACTTT
>TRBV4-3|NA|TRBJ2-5|NA
CASSQGRRTSSETQYF
TGCGCCAGCAGCCAAGGTAGACGGACAAGCTCGGAGACCCAGTACTTC
>TRBV4-3|NA|TRBJ2-3|TRBD1
CASSPRGTGGTDTQYF
TGCGCCAGCAGCCCGAGGGGTACAGGGGGCACAGATACGCAGTATTTT
>TRBV5-1|NA|TRBJ2-2|TRBD2
CASSLVVAGGSGELFF
TGCGCCAGCAGCTTGGTGGTAGCGGGAGGCTCCGGGGAGCTGTTTTTT
>TRBV10-3|NA|TRBJ2-3|NA
CAIRNRDVDTQYF
TGTGCCATCAGGAACAGGGATGTAGATACGCAGTATTTT
>TRBV10-3|NA|TRBJ1-5|NA
CAISESTGKNQPQHF
TGTGCCATCAGTGAGTCGACAGGTAAAAATCAGCCCCAGCATTTT
>TRBV27|NA|TRBJ1-2|TRBD1
CASSLRTGETNYGYTF
TGTGCCAGCAGTCTGAGAACAGGGGAAACTAACTATGGCTACACCTTC
>TRBV6-5|few|TRBJ1-2|NA
CASGSIAYGYTF
TGTGCCAGCGGCTCAATAGCGTATGGCTACACCTTC
>TRBV5-4|NA|TRBJ2-1|TRBD1
CASSPQGDNEQFF
TGTGCCAGCAGCCCCCAGGGGGACAATGAGCAGTTCTTC
>TRBV6-6|NA|TRBJ2-2|NA
CASSFRLDTNTGELFF
TGTGCCAGCAGTTTCCGACTAGACACGAACACCGGGGAGCTGTTTTTT
>TRBV3-1/TRBV3-2|NA|TRBJ2-1|TRBD2
CASSPGLAGGPDNEQFF
TGTGCCAGCAGCCCCGGACTAGCGGGGGGGCCGGACAATGAGCAGTTCTTC
>TRBV6-2/TRBV6-3|NA|TRBJ1-5|NA
CASSLAGNQPQHF
TGTGCCAGCAGTTTGGCCGGCAATCAGCCCCAGCATTTT
>TRBV5-1|NA|TRBJ2-1|TRBD2
CASSPGVGLANNEQFF
TGCGCCAGCAGCCCAGGAGTGGGACTAGCGAACAATGAGCAGTTCTTC
>TRBV28|NA|TRBJ2-2|NA
CASSLSSTGELFF
TGTGCCAGCAGTTTATCTTCCACCGGGGAGCTGTTTTTT
>TRBV28|NA|TRBJ2-4|NA
CASSLLQGGNIQYF
TGTGCCAGCAGTTTATTACAGGGGGGGAACATTCAGTACTTC
>TRBV10-1|few|TRBJ2-2|TRBD1
CASNPRWDSGELFF
TGCGCCAGCAACCCCCGGTGGGACAGCGGGGAGCTGTTTTTT
>TRBV6-1|NA|TRBJ2-7|NA
CASSELAAGFASYEQYF
TGTGCCAGCAGTGAATTGGCAGCGGGCTTCGCATCCTACGAGCAGTACTTC
>TRBV10-3|few|TRBJ1-5|TRBD1
CAISVGTGEGQPQHF
TGTGCCATCAGTGTTGGGACAGGGGAGGGCCAGCCCCAGCATTTT
>TRBV4-2|NA|TRBJ1-1|TRBD1
CASSQWMQGANTEAFF
TGTGCCAGCAGCCAATGGATGCAGGGGGCGAACACTGAAGCTTTCTTT
>TRBV2|NA|TRBJ1-1|TRBD1
CASIRGYEAFF
TGTGCCAGCATCAGGGGGTATGAAGCTTTCTTT
>TRBV5-5|NA|TRBJ1-1|NA
CASSLGPLNTEAFF
TGTGCCAGCAGCTTGGGGCCGCTTAACACTGAAGCTTTCTTT
>TRBV30|once|TRBJ1-2|NA
CAWRLGGGYGYTF
TGTGCCTGGAGGCTAGGGGGGGGCTATGGCTACACCTTC
>TRBV30|NA|TRBJ2-1|NA
CAWSPVHEQFF
TGTGCCTGGAGTCCCGTCCATGAGCAGTTCTTC
>TRBV25-1|NA|TRBJ1-3|TRBD1
CASLRTGGNTIYF
TGTGCCAGCTTAAGGACAGGTGGAAACACCATATATTTT
>TRBV7-9|NA|TRBJ2-1|NA
CASSRTSDEQFF
TGTGCCAGCAGCCGGACATCCGATGAGCAGTTCTTC
>TRBV6-1|NA|TRBJ1-1|TRBD1
CASNPGQMNTEAFF
TGTGCCAGCAACCCGGGACAGATGAACACTGAAGCTTTCTTT
>TRBV9|NA|TRBJ1-1|TRBD1
CASSVVGQGAPDTEAFF
TGTGCCAGCAGCGTAGTGGGACAGGGGGCCCCCGACACTGAAGCTTTCTTT
>TRBV28|few|TRBJ1-6|NA
CASISPDTYNSPLHF
TGTGCCAGCATTTCCCCGGACACTTATAATTCACCCCTCCACTTT
>TRBV10-1|NA|TRBJ2-2|NA
CASSESPNTGELFF
TGCGCCAGCAGTGAGTCCCCTAACACCGGGGAGCTGTTTTTT
>TRBV29-1|NA|TRBJ1-6|TRBD1
CSALTGDNSPLHF
TGCAGCGCTTTGACAGGGGATAATTCACCCCTCCACTTT
>TRBV7-6|NA|TRBJ1-1|NA
CASSFDSNTEAFF
TGTGCCAGCAGCTTTGACAGCAACACTGAAGCTTTCTTT
>TRBV7-9|few|TRBJ2-7|NA
CASSRRGPYEQYF
TGTGCCAGCAGTAGGCGGGGACCCTACGAGCAGTACTTC
>TRBV29-1|NA|TRBJ2-2|NA
CSVVQGRGTGELFF
TGCAGCGTTGTGCAGGGCCGGGGGACCGGGGAGCTGTTTTTT
>TRBV30|NA|TRBJ1-4|NA
CAWSVPRVANEKLFF
TGTGCCTGGAGTGTACCCCGGGTCGCGAATGAAAAACTGTTTTTT
>TRBV28|NA|TRBJ1-3|NA
CASSLGGGTYSGNTIYF
TGTGCCAGCAGTTTGGGGGGAGGTACCTACTCTGGAAACACCATATATTTT
>TRBV9|NA|TRBJ2-7|TRBD2
CASSATPGLAVGEQYF
TGTGCCAGCAGCGCTACGCCGGGACTAGCTGTCGGCGAGCAGTACTTC